The 30 T cell receptor beta chains listed next were all sequenced from one sample in a study of tumor-infiltrating lymphocytes in primary liver carcinoma. Priming with a constant-region primer yielded TCR beta cDNA from approximately 500 ng total RNA. Employing slightly modified ARM-PCR, three nested multiplex PCR rounds were run, and these gave rise to the TCR beta libraries. Researchers ran the first two PCR rounds for approximately 10 cycles each with TRBV1-TRBV30 forward primers and a C-beta reverse primer. A single record per CDR3 protein comes from TCRdb applying MiXCR to the multiplex PCR reads. The sample lists about 54,000 distinct CDR3 sequences, around three quarters occurring once. Co-extracting RNA and DNA was done with roughly 17-32 mg of unsorted bulk tissue as input. Sequencing used liver tumor tissue from sampling region 2. Subset in this sample: tumor region T2, inferior pole. The source is a man between 35 and 55 years old with primary liver carcinoma and hepatitis B virus infection.

With respect to this clonotype: Germline is not matched at one junction end, which may reflect a read error. The CDR3 sequence: CASSPDDPLRIARSKDTLYF. CDR3 coding DNA: TGTGCCAGCAGCCCCGATGACCCCCTGCGGATAGCGAGAAGCAAAGATACGCTGTATTTT. The chain uses TRBV11-2 and TRBJ2-3; the D gene is possibly TRBD2 (5 bases). The CDR3 loop spans 20 amino acids. CDR1 is SGHAT and CDR2 is FQNNGV in the germline V gene.

The count of this clonotype is one. Germline and junction disagree at one end, which may indicate a read error. The chain uses TRBV5-5 and TRBJ1-2, with D unclear. The CDR3 covers 13 residues. The germline CDR1 and CDR2 sequences are SGHKS and YYEKEE (reference sequence). CDR3 loop: CTSSSSIGLSYTF. As DNA, the CDR3 is TGCACCAGCAGCTCTAGTATTGGGTTAAGCTACACCTTC. The full variable domain, with the rest looked up from reference TRBV5-5 and TRBJ1-2, is DAGVTQSPTHLIKTRGQQVTLRCSPISGHKSVSWYQQVLGQGPQFIFQYYEKEERGRGNFPDRFSARQFPNYSSELNVNALLLGDSALYLCTSSSSIGLSYTFGSGTRLTVV.

As concerns this clonotype: An end of the junction does not agree with germline; a read error may underlie this. The V gene is TRBV4-1, the J gene TRBJ2-5, with D unresolved. Germline loops: CDR1 MGHRA, CDR2 YSYEKL. The CDR3 sequence is 15 residues long. For the CDR3, the DNA is TGTGCCAGCAGCCAAGAATTAGGCATGGGAGAGACCCAGTACTTC. Translating gives CASSQELGMGETQYF.

This clonotype has at least ten counts. The J gene is TRBJ2-1, the V gene TRBV29-1; 7 positions match TRBD1. The CDR3 loop spans 14 amino acids. Germline trimming cut 4 bases from V and 8 bases from J; bases unmatched to any gene: 11. Germline values: CDR1 SQVTM, CDR2 ANQGSEA. CDR3 DNA: TGCAGCGTTGGGGACGACAGGGTGTGGGATGAGCAGTTCTTC. This sequence encodes CSVGDDRVWDEQFF.

The chain joins TRBV18 to TRBJ2-7; D perhaps matches TRBD1 (6 bases). V lost 0 bases, J lost 3 bases, and 9 bases lay in between. Per germline, CDR1 KGHSH and CDR2 LQKENI. The CDR3 spans 14 residues. The CDR3 coding sequence is TGTGCCAGCTCACCACCCACAGGGCTCTACGAGCAGTACTTC. Translation: CASSPPTGLYEQYF.

This clonotype was observed once. Compared with germline, one end of the junction differs, possibly owing to a read error. This chain uses TRBV4-1 with TRBJ2-1; TRBD2 agrees at 10 bases. This CDR3 contains 17 residues. CDR1 is MGHRA and CDR2 is YSYEKL in the germline V gene. The CDR3 sequence: CASTQGPTSGDYSEQFF. For the CDR3, the DNA is TGCGCCAGCACCCAAGGGCCCACTAGCGGGGACTACAGTGAGCAGTTCTTC.

Comments on this clonotype: The junction departs from germline at one end; a sequencing error may be responsible. The chain has TRBV6-6 and TRBJ2-3; 9 bases map to TRBD1. Per the germline V gene, CDR1 is MNHNY and CDR2 is SVGAGI (reference sequence). The CDR3 runs to 16 residues. CDR3 residues: CASSYSGQGGAYTQYF. As DNA, the CDR3 is TGTGCCAGTAGTTACTCGGGACAGGGCGGCGCATATACGCAGTATTTT.

This clonotype was detected only a few times. The junction differs from germline at one of its ends, possibly a read error. This chain joins TRBV18 and TRBJ2-2; D gene unclear. The CDR3 runs to 13 residues. Germline CDR1 KGHSH, CDR2 LQKENI. The CDR3 sequence: CACSPPNTGELFF. The CDR3 DNA is TGTGCCTGCTCACCACCGAACACCGGGGAGCTGTTTTTT. The variable domain in full, completed from reference TRBV18 and TRBJ2-2, reads NAGVMQNPRHLVRRRGQEARLRCSPMKGHSHVYWYRQLPEEGLKFMVYLQKENIIDESGMPKERFSAEFPKEGPSILRIQQVVRGDSAAYFCACSPPNTGELFFGEGSRLTVL.

Concerning this clonotype: A much larger clonotype is one base distant, so this may be a read error. This chain joins TRBV5-4 and TRBJ2-7, with a possible D match to TRBD2 (5 bases). CDR3 length: 15 amino acids. Germline CDR1 reads SGHNT; CDR2 reads YYREEE (reference sequence). The ends were cut back, 3 bases at V and 4 bases at J, with 17 bases in the middle. The CDR3 reads CASSSRACGSYEQYF. CDR3 DNA sequence: TGTGCCAGCAGCTCCCGGGCTTGCGGGTCTTACGAGCAGTACTTC. The variable domain in full, completed from reference TRBV5-4 and TRBJ2-7, reads ETGVTQSPTHLIKTRGQQVTLRCSSQSGHNTVSWYQQALGQGPQFIFQYYREEENGRGNFPPRFSGLQFPNYSSELNVNALELDDSALYLCASSSRACGSYEQYFGPGTRLTVT.

The chain links TRBV7-2 to TRBJ2-1, with TRBD2 identical over 8 bases. Trimming took 1 base from V and 0 from J; bases not matched to a gene: 5. CDR1 and CDR2 from the germline V gene are SGHTA and FQGNSA. The CDR3 runs to 17 residues. Written as DNA, the CDR3 is TGTGCCAGCAGCTTAGTGGTAGCGGGGAGCTCCTACAATGAGCAGTTCTTC. The encoded protein is CASSLVVAGSSYNEQFF.

This clonotype was seen at least ten times. V gene TRBV4-2 combines with J gene TRBJ2-5; 11 bases are a match to TRBD2. Trimming took 1 base from V and 5 from J; bases not matched to a gene: 9. The V gene's germline CDR1 is LGHNA and CDR2 YNFKEQ. The CDR3 runs to 17 residues. The CDR3 nucleotides are TGTGCCAGCAGCCAAGGACAACTAGCGGGAGTCGGGGAGACCCAGTACTTC. Its protein product is CASSQGQLAGVGETQYF.

This clonotype qualifies as medium-sized. This rearrangement joins TRBV12-3 or TRBV12-4 to TRBJ2-7; 9 bases match TRBD2. V gave up 3 bases and J gave up 0 bases; unmatched junction bases: 0. CDR3 length: 14 residues. The CDR3 coding sequence is TGTGCCAGCAGTTTTAGCGGGAGCTCCTACGAGCAGTACTTC. Translated, it gives CASSFSGSSYEQYF.

Concerning this clonotype itself: The junction departs from germline at one end; a sequencing error may be responsible. The genes are TRBV29-1 and TRBJ2-1; 9 bases align to TRBD2. This CDR3 comprises 15 residues. Germline CDR1 reads SQVTM; CDR2 reads ANQGSEA. The CDR3 here is CGVEDSSGRLDEQFF. The CDR3 DNA reads as TGCGGCGTTGAAGACAGTAGCGGGAGACTGGATGAGCAGTTCTTC.

A remark on this clonotype: A single base separates this from a much larger clone, so it may be a read error. The chain employs TRBV7-9 and TRBJ2-5; D may be TRBD2 (5 bases). CDR1 and CDR2 from the germline V gene are SEHNR and FQNEAQ (reference sequence). With 10 bases removed from V and 4 bases from J, the gap between germline ends came to 10 bases. This CDR3 region has 11 residues. CDR3 sequence: CANGSGETQYF. For the CDR3, the DNA is TGTGCCAACGGAAGCGGAGAGACCCAGTACTTC.

To note about this clonotype: A read error may account for a junction end that differs from germline. The J gene is TRBJ2-3, the V gene TRBV5-4; TRBD2 is a possible D gene (6 bases). The V gene's germline CDR1 is SGHNT and CDR2 YYREEE (reference sequence). CDR3 length equals 15 residues. CDR3 sequence reads: CTSSLGRERPDTQNF. The DNA of the CDR3 is TGTACCAGCAGCTTGGGCCGGGAGAGGCCAGATACGCAGAATTTT.

The J gene is TRBJ1-1, the V gene TRBV29-1; 8 bases line up with TRBD1. The CDR3 sequence is 13 residues long. Losses at the gene ends were 6 bases for V and 3 bases for J; bases not matched to a gene: 6. The V gene's germline CDR1 is SQVTM and CDR2 ANQGSEA. CDR3 amino acids: CSVTGRGHTEAFF. In nucleotides, the CDR3 is TGCAGCGTAACTGGCAGGGGGCACACTGAAGCTTTCTTT.

This clonotype showed up just a few times. A single base separates this from a much larger clone, so it may be a read error. The chain couples TRBV30 to TRBJ1-2, with D perhaps matching TRBD1 (5 bases). This CDR3 has 14 amino acids. The germline CDR1 and CDR2 sequences are GTSNPN and SVGIG (reference sequence). The V end lost 1 base, the J end lost 11 bases, and 20 bases lay between the germline ends. CDR3 coding DNA: TGTGCCTGGAGTGCTTCTACGGGGCGAGGCGGGTACACCTTC. Its translation is CAWSASTGRGGYTF.

With regard to this clonotype: This sequence may be a read error, since a much larger clone differs from it by one base. The gene calls are TRBV11-1 and TRBJ2-7; 8 bases agree with TRBD2. The V gene's germline CDR1 is SGHAT and CDR2 FQDESV (reference sequence). The CDR3 has 12 amino acids. The CDR3 DNA reads as TGTGACAGCAGCTTAGCGGGGACAAAACAGTACTTC. Its translation: CDSSLAGTKQYF.

Worth noting for this clonotype: At one end the junction does not follow the germline gene, possibly because of a read error. The rearrangement joins TRBV11-2 to TRBJ2-2, with 9 bases lining up with TRBD1. In germline, CDR1 is SGHAT, CDR2 FQNNGV. This CDR3 comprises 17 residues. The CDR3 loop is CASSFDRDRVGTGKLFF. For the CDR3, the DNA is TGTGCCAGCAGCTTTGATCGGGACAGGGTCGGTACCGGGAAGCTGTTCTTT.

This clonotype was detected a few times. Given a much more abundant clone one base away, this may be a read error. Without the conserved terminal phenylalanine or tryptophan, this CDR3 likely stems from a read error. This sequence joins TRBV7-8 and TRBJ2-7, with D hard to call. The CDR3 covers 12 residues. Germline-derived CDR1 and CDR2 are SGHVS and FQNEAQ. V gave up 2 bases and J gave up 7 bases, with 9 bases separating them. This CDR3 reads CASSLMRGEQYS. The CDR3 bases are TGTGCCAGCAGCTTAATGCGTGGGGAGCAGTACTCC.

In the case of this clonotype: Relative to the germline gene, one junction end is altered; a read error may explain this. This chain uses TRBV28 with TRBJ1-1, with 7 bases aligning to TRBD1. The CDR3 contains 16 residues. From germline, CDR1 is MDHEN and CDR2 SYDVKM. Here the CDR3 reads CASTLAFEGAGTETFF. CDR3 nucleotide sequence: TGTGCCAGCACCCTTGCCTTTGAGGGGGCAGGGACTGAAACTTTCTTT.

Many counts were recorded for this clonotype. The chain has TRBV9 and TRBJ2-1, with D possibly being TRBD1 or TRBD2 (7 bases each). Germline CDR1 SGDLS, CDR2 YYNGEE. Trimming cost V 1 base and J 8 bases, with 10 bases left between them. The CDR3 has 13 amino acids. DNA of the CDR3: TGTGCCAGCAGCGTACAGGGGGGGGATGAGCAGTTCTTC. It is translated as CASSVQGGDEQFF.

The chain links TRBV28 to TRBJ2-3; 9 positions match TRBD2. Germline CDR1 is MDHEN and CDR2 is SYDVKM. There are 14 residues in the CDR3. V lost 11 bases and J lost 1; bases outside the gene matches: 7. The CDR3 sequence: CAGLTSGRTDTQYF. For the CDR3, the DNA is TGTGCCGGCCTAACTAGCGGGCGCACAGATACGCAGTATTTT.

The chain links TRBV12-3 or TRBV12-4 to TRBJ2-3; TRBD1 agrees at 9 bases. V was clipped by 9 bases and J by 0 bases; unmatched bases: 13. This CDR3 has 17 residues. The DNA of the CDR3 is TGTGCCAGAAGTGTGGGACAGGGACCTTCTAGCACAGATACGCAGTATTTT. This encodes CARSVGQGPSSTDTQYF.

A word on this clonotype: The missing conserved phenylalanine or tryptophan at the end of this CDR3 makes a read error likely. This chain connects TRBV6-1 to TRBJ2-3; 7 bases match TRBD2. Germline-derived CDR1 and CDR2 are MNHNS and SASEGT. This CDR3 has 16 residues. CDR3 DNA: TGTGCCAACAGTCAATTAGCGGGTTTAACCACATATACTCAGTATTCT. This sequence encodes CANSQLAGLTTYTQYS.

Worth noting for this clonotype: The missing conserved phenylalanine or tryptophan at the end of this CDR3 makes a read error likely. The V call is TRBV12-3 or TRBV12-4, the J call TRBJ1-1; D possibly corresponds to TRBD1 (5 bases). The CDR3 is 17 amino acids. CDR3 DNA: TGTGCCAGCAGTTTATTAGGACCCTGGGGCGTGGACACTAAAGCTTTCATT. Its protein is CASSLLGPWGVDTKAFI.

Ten or more counts support this clonotype. Since a much larger clone is just one base distant, this may be a read error. The V call is TRBV11-2, the J call TRBJ2-2, with 9 nucleotides matching TRBD1. CDR1 and CDR2 (germline): SGHAT, FQNNGV. The CDR3 covers 17 residues. The CDR3 DNA sequence: TGTGCCAGCAGCTTTGATCGGGACAGGGTCGGCACCGGGGAGCTGTCTTTT. This encodes CASSFDRDRVGTGELSF.

To note about this clonotype: The junction shows a germline mismatch at one end, possibly a read error. This chain joins TRBV28 and TRBJ2-3; tentatively, D is TRBD2 (5 bases). Germline V lookup: CDR1 MDHEN, CDR2 SYDVKM. The CDR3 has 15 amino acids. The chain's CDR3 is CVSSFRGYSIDTQYF. In DNA form, the CDR3 reads TGTGTCAGCAGTTTTCGGGGATATAGCATAGATACGCAGTATTTT.

Concerning this clonotype: One end of the junction does not line up with germline, which may come from a read error. The gene calls are TRBV11-2 and TRBJ2-1; the D gene is possibly TRBD2 (5 bases). Germline CDR1 reads SGHAT; CDR2 reads FQNNGV. The CDR3 extends over 12 amino acids. The CDR3 protein is CASSPGYSELFF. For the CDR3, the DNA is TGTGCCAGCAGCCCGGGGTACAGTGAGCTGTTCTTC.

Note on this clonotype: A much larger clone lies a single base off, so this may be a read error. The V call is TRBV6-5, the J call TRBJ2-7; possible D gene TRBD1, 6 bases. Between the trimmed V and J ends, which lost 8 bases and 1 base, there was a span of 18 bases. This CDR3 is built from 15 residues. Germline V gene lookup returns CDR1 MNHEY and CDR2 SVGAGI. The CDR3 coding sequence is TGTGCCAGCCGGACCGGGACAATAAATTCCTACGAGCAGTACTTC. Protein: CASRTGTINSYEQYF.